This paragraph reports one TCR beta chain. Its specificity is not known. Data came from immunoSEQ multiplex PCR; TCRdb stores just in-frame clones and leaves some out. The sample records more than 150,000 clones, around nine tenths being singletons. These data are taken from a study of T cell responses to AZD1222 COVID-19 vaccine. Study results and caveats: Spike-specific TCR breadth and depth were elevated following two AZD1222 doses.

After removal of 2 bases from V and 6 bases from J, the junction contained 5 bases not matched to a gene. The CDR3 contains 16 residues. Germline CDR1 reads LGHDT; CDR2 reads YNNKEL (reference sequence). The clonotype comes from an adult in good health. Sequencing was performed on peripheral blood, taken on day 0 of AZD1222 vaccination. The V gene is TRBV3-1 (or the pseudogene TRBV3-2), the J gene TRBJ2-3, with TRBD2 matching 13 bases. CDR3 loop: CASSQPGLAGADTQYF. CDR3 DNA: TGTGCCAGCAGCCAACCCGGACTAGCGGGAGCTGATACGCAGTATTTT.